A selection of T cell receptor beta chains follows, all from one sample in a study of blood T cell repertoires in COVID-19. The repertoire was sequenced with immunoSEQ multiplex PCR; TCRdb's copy has only in-frame clones and lacks some. The top ten hold over 4% of the sample, which has around 250,000 clones, around 89% seen once. The sequenced sample was PBMCs or T cells enriched from blood (not recorded which). These receptors were obtained from a woman aged 25 to 45 who had recovered from COVID-19. The CDR3 runs from the conserved cysteine through the conserved F or W. D genes are given only for firm matches. The size of a clone is reported for some rows only, either as once, few or many, or as a class for expanded clones.

>TRBJ2-7|.|TRBV30|.
CAWETGQGSYEQYF
TGTGCCTGGGAGACTGGGCAGGGCTCCTACGAGCAGTACTTC
>TRBJ2-1|.|TRBV19|.
CASSLSGDSYNEQFF
TGTGCCAGTAGTCTTAGCGGAGACTCCTACAATGAGCAGTTCTTC
>TRBJ1-2|.|TRBV28|.
CASSPLRGGYTF
TGTGCCAGCAGTCCACTCAGGGGTGGCTACACCTTC
>TRBJ2-3|TRBD2|TRBV11-3|.
CASSSGLAGGTHTQYF
TGTGCCAGCAGCTCGGGACTAGCGGGAGGCACTCATACGCAGTATTTT
>TRBJ1-5|.|TRBV7-2|.
CASSLTGRNQPQHF
TGTGCCAGCAGCCTTACAGGGCGCAATCAGCCCCAGCATTTT
>TRBJ2-3|.|TRBV9|.
CASSVDMATQYF
TGTGCCAGCAGCGTAGATATGGCTACGCAGTATTTT
>TRBJ1-2|.|TRBV5-1|.
CASFYGGGESGYTF
TGCGCCAGCTTCTACGGGGGAGGGGAGAGTGGCTACACCTTC
>TRBJ1-5|TRBD1|TRBV13|few
CASSLRGTGGYQPQHF
TGTGCCAGCAGCTTAAGAGGGACAGGGGGTTATCAGCCCCAGCATTTT
>TRBJ2-1|TRBD2|TRBV7-2|few
CASSQTLTSGRAGRQFF
TGTGCCAGCAGCCAAACGTTGACTAGCGGGAGGGCCGGGCGGCAGTTCTTC
>TRBJ2-3|.|TRBV2|.
CARDLTTATDTQYF
TGTGCCAGGGATTTGACTACGGCAACAGATACGCAGTATTTT
>TRBJ1-2|.|TRBV27|.
CASSIASTSGDGYTF
TGTGCCAGCAGTATAGCGTCTACCTCGGGAGATGGCTACACCTTC
>TRBJ1-1|.|TRBV5-1|.
CASSSTWGDNTEAFF
TGCGCCAGCAGCTCCACCTGGGGCGATAACACTGAAGCTTTCTTT
>TRBJ2-3|.|TRBV20-1|.
CSASSPGIAEFGTDTQYF
TGCAGTGCTAGTTCCCCTGGGATAGCGGAGTTCGGCACAGATACGCAGTATTTT
>TRBJ2-7|TRBD1|TRBV28|.
CASSLRRGQGYEQYF
TGTGCCAGCAGTTTACGCCGAGGACAGGGCTACGAGCAGTACTTC
>TRBJ1-1|.|TRBV7-6|.
CASSLALGSEAFF
TGTGCCAGCAGCTTAGCGCTGGGCAGCGAAGCTTTCTTT
>TRBJ1-3|.|TRBV5-8|.
CASRVQEATGNTIYF
TGTGCCAGCAGAGTGCAGGAGGCCACTGGAAACACCATATATTTT
>TRBJ2-7|.|TRBV27|.
CASRPQGFNYEQYF
TGTGCCAGTCGCCCACAGGGTTTTAACTACGAGCAGTACTTC
>TRBJ1-5|.|TRBV7-9|.
CASSLDTGGAGPQHF
TGTGCCAGCAGCTTAGATACAGGCGGAGCGGGGCCCCAGCATTTT
>TRBJ1-2|TRBD1|TRBV29-1|once
CSVDLTGGGSYGYTF
TGCAGCGTTGATCTGACAGGGGGCGGGAGCTATGGCTACACCTTC
>TRBJ1-1|.|TRBV4-3|.
CASSQDLYTEAFF
TGCGCCAGCAGCCAAGATCTTTACACTGAAGCTTTCTTT
>TRBJ2-3|TRBD2|TRBV7-9|once
CASLLAGYTDTQYF
TGTGCCAGCCTACTAGCGGGGTACACAGATACGCAGTATTTT
>TRBJ1-6|TRBD1|TRBV28|.
CASRIDRVYSPLHF
TGTGCCAGCAGGATCGACAGGGTATATTCACCCCTCCACTTT
>TRBJ1-1|TRBD1|TRBV29-1|.
CSVRQGGRTEAFF
TGCAGCGTCCGACAGGGTGGGAGGACTGAAGCTTTCTTT
>TRBJ1-3|.|TRBV19|.
CASSAPQGSSGNTIYF
TGTGCCAGTAGTGCCCCACAGGGATCCTCTGGAAACACCATATATTTT
>TRBJ1-3|TRBD1|TRBV28|.
CASRLDRAGNTIYF
TGTGCCAGCAGACTGGACAGGGCTGGAAACACCATATATTTT
>TRBJ2-3|.|TRBV19|.
CASSWLSITDTQYF
TGTGCCAGTAGTTGGTTGTCTATCACAGATACGCAGTATTTT
>TRBJ1-4|TRBD1|TRBV28|.
CASSTPDRAEKLFF
TGTGCCAGCAGTACCCCGGACAGGGCTGAAAAACTGTTTTTT
>TRBJ1-6|TRBD1|TRBV6-1|.
CASSEADRDNSPLHF
TGTGCCAGCAGTGAAGCGGACAGGGATAATTCACCCCTCCACTTT
>TRBJ2-2|.|TRBV30|.
CAWREPYGTGELFF
TGTGCCTGGAGAGAACCCTACGGTACCGGGGAGCTGTTTTTT
>TRBJ1-5|.|TRBV3-1/TRBV3-2|.
CASSQAGGQPQHF
TGTGCCAGCAGCCAAGCGGGGGGTCAGCCCCAGCATTTT
>TRBJ2-2|.|TRBV19|few
CASAGQGRSTGELFF
TGTGCCAGCGCCGGGCAGGGGCGAAGCACCGGGGAGCTGTTTTTT
>TRBJ2-2|.|TRBV28|.
CASQLTRRASNTGELFF
TGTGCCAGCCAACTAACCCGCAGGGCCTCGAACACCGGGGAGCTGTTTTTT
>TRBJ1-1|TRBD1|TRBV10-3|.
CAIARTGGSTEAFF
TGTGCCATCGCTCGGACAGGGGGCTCCACTGAAGCTTTCTTT
>TRBJ2-7|.|TRBV15|.
CATSRRRGYEQYF
TGTGCCACCAGCCGTCGTCGGGGTTACGAGCAGTACTTC
>TRBJ2-3|.|TRBV7-3|.
CASSFGQTDTQYF
TGTGCCAGCAGCTTCGGACAGACAGATACGCAGTATTTT
>TRBJ1-5|.|TRBV30|.
CAWSVSGSNQPQHF
TGTGCCTGGAGTGTTTCAGGGAGCAATCAGCCCCAGCATTTT
>TRBJ1-1|.|TRBV6-5|.
CASSFQGYEAFF
TGTGCCAGCAGTTTTCAGGGGTATGAAGCTTTCTTT
>TRBJ2-1|TRBD2|TRBV5-1|.
CASSLDGGSIEQFF
TGCGCCAGCAGCTTGGATGGCGGGAGTATTGAGCAGTTCTTC
>TRBJ2-7|TRBD1|TRBV11-3|.
CASSSGTGDYEQYF
TGTGCCAGCAGCTCCGGGACAGGGGACTACGAGCAGTACTTC
>TRBJ2-7|TRBD2|TRBV30|.
CAWSLAGVSYEQYF
TGTGCCTGGAGTCTAGCGGGGGTCTCCTACGAGCAGTACTTC
>TRBJ1-4|.|TRBV5-6|.
CASSPLGGTNEKLFF
TGTGCCAGCAGCCCACTTGGGGGGACTAATGAAAAACTGTTTTTT
>TRBJ2-2|.|TRBV7-3|.
CASSPYYTGELFF
TGTGCCAGCAGCCCGTATTACACCGGGGAGCTGTTTTTT
>TRBJ2-7|.|TRBV7-9|.
CASSLLRGLSYEQYF
TGTGCCAGCAGCTTACTCAGGGGCCTTTCCTACGAGCAGTACTTC
>TRBJ2-7|TRBD1|TRBV27|.
CASSFGTGGGEQYF
TGTGCCAGCAGTTTTGGGACAGGGGGCGGCGAGCAGTACTTC
>TRBJ1-2|.|TRBV7-6|.
CASSLGGQLNYGYTF
TGTGCCAGCAGTTTGGGCGGACAGCTAAACTATGGCTACACCTTC
>TRBJ2-1|.|TRBV27|once
CASSWDGSFYNEQFF
TGTGCCAGCAGCTGGGACGGGAGTTTCTACAATGAGCAGTTCTTC
>TRBJ1-2|.|TRBV9|.
CASSVEEGNYGYTF
TGTGCCAGCAGCGTCGAGGAGGGGAACTATGGCTACACCTTC
>TRBJ2-1|.|TRBV3-1/TRBV3-2|.
CASSQVAQRVHEQFF
TGTGCCAGCAGCCAAGTAGCCCAGCGGGTTCATGAGCAGTTCTTC
>TRBJ1-5|.|TRBV28|.
CASTQGQPQHF
TGTGCCAGCACCCAGGGACAGCCCCAGCATTTT
>TRBJ2-7|.|TRBV6-4|.
CASSKDTSRSEQYF
TGTGCCAGCAGTAAGGACACTTCACGGAGCGAGCAGTACTTC
>TRBJ2-1|TRBD2|TRBV19|.
CASSMPSGRGYNEQFF
TGTGCCAGTAGTATGCCTAGCGGGAGAGGTTACAATGAGCAGTTCTTC
>TRBJ1-3|TRBD1|TRBV28|once
CASRETGTGGNTIYF
TGTGCCAGCAGGGAAACCGGGACAGGGGGAAACACCATATATTTT
>TRBJ1-2|TRBD1|TRBV28|.
CASKGQGHPNYGYTF
TGTGCCAGCAAGGGACAGGGTCACCCTAACTATGGCTACACCTTC
>TRBJ1-1|TRBD1|TRBV7-3|.
CASSLKPGTGQGAGTEAFF
TGTGCCAGCAGCTTAAAGCCTGGGACTGGACAGGGGGCTGGCACTGAAGCTTTCTTT